This T cell receptor (beta chain) appears in the sequencing data of a study of blood T cell repertoires in COVID-19. On the study more broadly: Collection of acute and convalescent COVID-19 samples took place in the United States, Italy and Spain.

Produced via immunoSEQ multiplex PCR; TCRdb's table is partial and in-frame only. The repertoire consists of fewer than 65,000 clones, with approximately 83% occurring once and the leading ten covering around 9.6%. CDR3 length equals 17 residues. CDR1 and CDR2 (germline): MDHEN, SYDVKM. V lost 6 bases and J 1 base, leaving 21 bases between the germline ends. The Seattle patients joined while their infection was active and were tracked longitudinally afterward. The sample consisted of peripheral blood. The V and J genes are TRBV28 and TRBJ1-1, with D maybe TRBD1 (5 bases). The TCR comes from a young man with COVID-19, enrolled during active disease. The CDR3 bases are TGTGCCAGCAGCCTGGGTTCCTTTCAGGGTGGGAACACTGAAGCTTTCTTT. Residues: CASSLGSFQGGNTEAFF.